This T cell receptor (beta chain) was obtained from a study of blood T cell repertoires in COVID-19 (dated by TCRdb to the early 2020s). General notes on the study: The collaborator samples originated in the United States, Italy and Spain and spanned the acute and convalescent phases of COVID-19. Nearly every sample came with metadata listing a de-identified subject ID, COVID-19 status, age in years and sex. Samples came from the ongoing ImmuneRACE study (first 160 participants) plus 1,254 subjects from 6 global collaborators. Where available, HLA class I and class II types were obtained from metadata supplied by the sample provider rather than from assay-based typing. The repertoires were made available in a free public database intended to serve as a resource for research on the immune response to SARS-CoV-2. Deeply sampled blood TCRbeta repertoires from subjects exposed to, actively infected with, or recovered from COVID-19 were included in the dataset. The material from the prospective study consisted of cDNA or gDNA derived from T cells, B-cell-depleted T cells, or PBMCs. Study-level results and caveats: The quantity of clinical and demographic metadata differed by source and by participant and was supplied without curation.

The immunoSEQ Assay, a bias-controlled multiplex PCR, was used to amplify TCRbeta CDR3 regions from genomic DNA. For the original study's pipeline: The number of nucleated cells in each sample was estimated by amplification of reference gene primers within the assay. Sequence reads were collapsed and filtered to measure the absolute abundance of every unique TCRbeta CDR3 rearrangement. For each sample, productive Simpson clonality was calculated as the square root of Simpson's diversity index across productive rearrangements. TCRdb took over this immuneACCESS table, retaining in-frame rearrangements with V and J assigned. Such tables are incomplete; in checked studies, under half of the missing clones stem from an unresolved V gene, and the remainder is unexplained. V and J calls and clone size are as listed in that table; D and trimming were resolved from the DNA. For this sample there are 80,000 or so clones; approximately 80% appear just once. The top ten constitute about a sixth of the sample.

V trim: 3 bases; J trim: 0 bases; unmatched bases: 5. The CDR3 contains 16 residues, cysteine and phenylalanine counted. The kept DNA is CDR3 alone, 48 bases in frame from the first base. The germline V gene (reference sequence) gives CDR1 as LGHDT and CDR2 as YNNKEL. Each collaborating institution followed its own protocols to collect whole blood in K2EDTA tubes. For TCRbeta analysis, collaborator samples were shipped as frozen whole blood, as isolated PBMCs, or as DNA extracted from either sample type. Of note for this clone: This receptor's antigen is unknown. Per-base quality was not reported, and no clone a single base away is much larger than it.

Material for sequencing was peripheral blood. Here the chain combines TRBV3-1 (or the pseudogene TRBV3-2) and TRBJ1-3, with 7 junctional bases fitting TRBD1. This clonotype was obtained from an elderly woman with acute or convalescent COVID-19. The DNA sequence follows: TGTGCCAGCAGCCACCTGACAGGGTTCTCTGGAAACACCATATATTTT. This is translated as CASSHLTGFSGNTIYF.